Listed here are 8 T cell receptor beta chains from one sample, sequenced in a study of Graves' ophthalmopathy and Graves' hyperthyroidism. RNA transcripts were the source from which TCR beta CDR3 regions were amplified. The authors performed first-round RT-PCR with HTBI primers and then a second-round multiplex PCR. TCRdb reanalysed the multiplex PCR reads using MiXCR and keeps one entry per CDR3 protein. The profile shows about 1.1 million distinct CDR3 sequences, around a third of them singletons. The specimen was peripheral blood or thyroid tissue (not recorded which). These receptors were taken from an adult man with Graves' hyperthyroidism.

The chain has TRBV14 and TRBJ1-2; D gene uncertain. The length of the CDR3 is 10 residues. The germline V and J ends were trimmed by 0 bases and 8 bases, with 1 base remaining between them. CDR1 and CDR2 from the germline V gene are SGHDN and FVKESK. The CDR3 loop reads CASSQEGYTF. As DNA, the CDR3 is TGTGCCAGCAGCCAAGAAGGCTACACCTTC.

This CDR3 is CAWSGDWTYSYEQYF. CDR3 DNA sequence: TGTGCCTGGAGCGGGGACTGGACCTACTCCTACGAGCAGTACTTC. This chain uses TRBV30 with TRBJ2-7; possible D gene TRBD2, 6 bases. CDR1 is GTSNPN and CDR2 is SVGIG in the germline V gene (reference sequence). With 3 bases removed from V and 0 bases from J, the gap between germline ends came to 15 bases. The CDR3 loop spans 15 amino acids.

There are many counts of this clonotype. This sequence joins TRBV15 and TRBJ2-5; TRBD2 matches at 7 bases. After removal of 1 base from V and 2 bases from J, the junction contained 7 bases not matched to a gene. Looked up from germline, CDR1 is LNHNV and CDR2 is YYDKDF (reference sequence). The CDR3 is made up of 16 amino acids. The CDR3 bases are TGTGCCACCAGCAGAGGAACTAGCGTGATACAAGAGACCCAGTACTTC. Translating it yields CATSRGTSVIQETQYF. The full variable domain, completed using reference TRBV15 and TRBJ2-5, is DAMVIQNPRYQVTQFGKPVTLSCSQTLNHNVMYWYQQKSSQAPKLLFHYYDKDFNNEADTPDNFQSRRPNTSFCFLDIRSPGLGDTAMYLCATSRGTSVIQETQYFGPGTRLLVL.

This clonotype was detected only once. The DNA of the CDR3 is TGCGCCAGCAGCCAAGAGCCGGCGGAGTACGAGCAGTACTTC. It codes for CASSQEPAEYEQYF. The V and J genes are TRBV4-1 and TRBJ2-7; D is unresolved. CDR1 MGHRA and CDR2 YSYEKL come from the germline V gene. Trimming took 0 bases from V and 4 from J, leaving 10 bases between them. There are 14 residues in the CDR3.

This clonotype was observed a few times. The rearrangement uses TRBV3-1 and TRBJ2-7; D uncertain. Germline V gene lookup returns CDR1 LGHDT and CDR2 YNNKEL (reference sequence). Between the trimmed V and J ends, which lost 0 bases and 5 bases, there was a span of 14 bases. The CDR3 loop spans 15 amino acids. CDR3 in DNA: TGTGCCAGCAGCCAAGATTTAGCTACCGGCCACGAGCAGTACTTC. Its protein is CASSQDLATGHEQYF.

In this sample, this clonotype turned up many times. The CDR3 reads CSGKRPRGSNQPQHF. For the CDR3, the DNA is TGCAGCGGCAAACGACCCAGGGGCAGCAATCAGCCCCAGCATTTT. The rearrangement joins TRBV29-1 to TRBJ1-5; perhaps TRBD1 as D (6 bases). CDR1 is SQVTM and CDR2 is ANQGSEA in the germline V gene. V lost 7 bases, J lost 1 base, and 17 bases lay in between. This CDR3 region has 15 residues.

CDR3 amino acids: CSGVFRTGTYEQYF. The CDR3 DNA reads as TGCAGTGGGGTTTTCAGGACAGGCACCTACGAGCAGTACTTC. The rearrangement uses TRBV20-1 and TRBJ2-7; 7 nucleotides align to TRBD1. V trimming: 7 bases; J trimming: 2 bases; junction bases outside the gene matches: 11. The CDR3 runs 14 residues. Looked up from germline, CDR1 is DFQATT and CDR2 is SNEGSKA (reference sequence).

The chain is built from TRBV14 and TRBJ1-2; 10 positions match TRBD1. This CDR3 contains 17 residues. The germline CDR1 and CDR2 sequences are SGHDN and FVKESK. V trimming: 3 bases; J trimming: 1 base; junction bases outside the gene matches: 8. The CDR3 reads CASSHPGQGNHNYGYTF. CDR3 DNA: TGTGCCAGCAGCCACCCGGGACAGGGGAACCATAACTATGGCTACACCTTC.